This TCR beta chain stems from a study of identical twins. This clonotype was counted between two and nine times. In germline, CDR1 is SNHLY, CDR2 FYNNEI. With V trimmed by 6 bases and J by 7 bases, 11 bases remained unmatched. The CDR3 has 15 amino acids. From the 5' RACE reads, TCRdb called clonotypes with MiXCR, one entry per CDR3 protein. The profile shows around 490,000 distinct CDR3 sequences, about a fifth of them singletons. The data also belong to a second study, concerning yellow fever vaccine responses in identical twins.

The gene calls are TRBV2 and TRBJ2-1; 8 nucleotides match TRBD2. Material: CD4+ T cells sorted from blood. This sequence was found in a woman younger than 35 in good health. DNA for the CDR3: TGTGCCAGCAGGCATCCGGGACTAGACGTTAATGAGCAGTTCTTC. Translation gives CASRHPGLDVNEQFF.